One T cell receptor (beta chain) is described in this entry. What antigen it recognizes has not been identified. No base quality values were provided; no much bigger clone lies one nucleotide off. Taken from cysteine to phenylalanine, the CDR3 has 14 residues. Just the 42-base CDR3 DNA is kept, in frame starting at base 1. In the germline V gene, CDR1 corresponds to MNHNS and CDR2 to SASEGT. V trim: 8 bases; J trim: 5 bases; unmatched bases: 4. Receptor libraries were prepared by the immunoSEQ multiplex PCR assay. From the authors' description of their analysis: A statistical classification framework was built for diagnosing cytomegalovirus status from the catalog of TCR beta chain sequences. TCRdb limited this immuneACCESS table to in-frame rearrangements with V and J called. A share of clones is missing; checked studies link under half to unresolved V genes, and the rest is unexplained. From that table come the V and J calls and clone size; the DNA was used to work out D and trimming. For this sample there are roughly 280,000 clones; 65% to 90% appear just once. The ten largest clones add up to approximately 1% of the sample.

This entry is derived from a study of cytomegalovirus exposure and HLA in healthy donors (dated by TCRdb to 2017 to 2019). Looking at the study overall: According to a later analysis, the 120 or so validation repertoires were produced on the same platform as the approximately 610 repertoires of the first cohort. The aim of the study was to test whether cataloging public T cell receptors could identify signatures of past pathogen exposure. A separate validation cohort of roughly 110 different subjects was used in addition to the roughly 640-subject first cohort. High-throughput TCR immunosequencing, statistical association of individual TCRs with disease status, and machine learning were combined to predict cytomegalovirus infection status. Points the paper makes about the study in general: The authors suggested that the approach could potentially be generalized to other disease states and immunological phenotypes. A later analysis had no HLA typing for the validation cohort, so co-occurrence there was scored across all 110 or so repertoires. A later analysis found that TCRs clustered in the first cohort also tended to co-occur in the 95 to 150 validation repertoires, with more than 90% of cluster scores above 0. A few of the identified cytomegalovirus-associated TCR beta chains were confirmed in vitro to be specific for cytomegalovirus antigens. The study gave a list of over 150 TCR beta chains associated with cytomegalovirus. Most TCR sequences were seen in very few donors, while some public TCRs were found in many individuals. Cytomegalovirus status was reported to be diagnosed by the classifier with high specificity and sensitivity in both the original and validation cohorts.

The donors belonged to the validation cohort of over a hundred subjects, which was separate from the approximately 700-subject first cohort. The specimen sequenced was PBMCs. The chain employs TRBV6-1 and TRBJ2-1, and TRBD2 aligns with 12 junction nucleotides. This sequence originates from a woman aged 18 to 35 in good health and CMV-seronegative. The CDR3 reads CASSRTSGNNEQFF. Here is the DNA: TGTGCCAGCTCCAGGACTAGCGGGAACAATGAGCAGTTCTTC.